The entry below describes one T cell receptor (beta chain). This sample stems from a study of technical replicates of blood from a handful of donors. After removal of 3 bases from V and 1 base from J, the junction contained 3 bases not matched to a gene. The CDR3 sequence is 15 residues long. From germline, CDR1 is SGDLS and CDR2 YYNGEE. Generated by immunoSEQ multiplex PCR, the TCRdb table keeps only in-frame clones and is missing some. The sample shows 65,000 to 85,000 clones, roughly 96% of them seen only once. The TCR was taken from a human donor in good health. Sequencing was done on a sample of T cells isolated from PBMCs. The genes are TRBV9 and TRBJ2-2, with 7 bases matching TRBD2. Here the CDR3 DNA reads TGTGCCAGCAGCGGTTCGGGAGGGAACACCGGGGAGCTGTTTTTT. Translating it yields CASSGSGGNTGELFF. The full variable domain, its missing parts supplied by reference TRBV9 and TRBJ2-2, is DSGVTQTPKHLITATGQRVTLRCSPRSGDLSVYWYQQSLDQGLQFLIQYYNGEERAKGNILERFSAQQFPDLHSELNLSSLELGDSALYFCASSGSGGNTGELFFGEGSRLTVL.